These 20 T cell receptor beta chains originate from one sample sequenced in a study of blood T cells in healthy people across ages. The second PCR ran roughly 7 to 12 cycles with a sample-barcoded 5' primer and J-beta primers. TCRdb recomputed calls from the 5' RACE reads with MiXCR, one row per CDR3 protein. The table shows hundreds of thousands of distinct CDR3 sequences, with approximately 25% occurring only once. The data were also submitted as part of a second study, on T cells of mothers and their children.

Sequencing was performed on blood. The receptors were gathered from a boy aged 5-17 years in good health.

This clonotype was counted only a few times. The J gene is TRBJ1-3, the V gene TRBV4-3, with D tentatively TRBD1 (5 bases). The germline V and J ends were trimmed by 0 bases and 4 bases, with 10 bases remaining between them. CDR1 is LGHNA and CDR2 is YSLEER in the germline V gene. This CDR3 spans 15 amino acids. CDR3: CASSQDPGTGNTIYF. For the CDR3, the DNA is TGCGCCAGCAGCCAAGACCCAGGGACGGGAAACACCATATATTTT.

This clonotype occurred a few times. V gene TRBV4-3 combines with J gene TRBJ2-7, with TRBD2 as a possible D gene (6 bases). The CDR3 extends over 15 amino acids. Germline CDR1 is LGHNA and CDR2 is YSLEER. V was pared by 1 base and J by 0 bases, with 10 bases between. The CDR3 protein is CASSQAGEGSYEQYF. The CDR3 region has the DNA TGCGCCAGCAGCCAAGCGGGAGAGGGCTCCTACGAGCAGTACTTC.

This clonotype has ten or more counts. V usage is TRBV20-1 and J usage is TRBJ1-1; D perhaps matches TRBD1 (6 bases). The CDR3 runs to 17 residues. CDR1 is DFQATT and CDR2 is SNEGSKA in the germline V gene (reference sequence). V was shortened by 1 base and J by 2 bases, with 20 bases between the two germline ends. CDR3 in DNA: TGCAGTGCTAGAGCTTGGGAAGGGGGGATGAGAAACACTGAAGCTTTCTTT. This gives the protein CSARAWEGGMRNTEAFF.

The chain is built from TRBV5-1 and TRBJ2-4; D not resolved. The DNA matches TRBJ2-1 better at its end, which makes the J call doubtful. The CDR3 contains 13 residues. Germline V gene lookup returns CDR1 SGHRS and CDR2 YFSETQ. CDR3 sequence (DNA): TGCGCCAGCAGCTTAAATTTCAAGGGTGAGCAGTTCTTC. Encoded protein: CASSLNFKGEQFF.

The genes are TRBV10-3 and TRBJ1-1; 8 bases agree with TRBD1. This CDR3 has 14 amino acids. Germline-derived CDR1 and CDR2 are ENHRY and SYGVKD. Unmatched junction bases numbered 7, after V lost 6 bases and J lost 4 bases. The CDR3 loop is CAIRWTGSGTEAFF. The DNA for the CDR3 is TGTGCCATCAGGTGGACAGGGTCGGGCACTGAAGCTTTCTTT.

This clonotype was seen a few times. The gene calls are TRBV18 and TRBJ1-3; D unresolved. Germline V CDR1 and CDR2: KGHSH, LQKENI. Trimming left V 8 bases short and J 6 bases short, with 20 bases between. CDR3 length equals 15 residues. The CDR3 coding sequence is TGTGCCAGCACGCCAATGATGGGAGAAGTAAACACCATATATTTT. Its translation is CASTPMMGEVNTIYF.

CDR3 residues: CASSEVAGDPYEQYF. CDR3 sequence (DNA): TGTGCCAGCAGTGAAGTGGCAGGGGACCCCTACGAGCAGTACTTC. V and J are TRBV2 and TRBJ2-7, with D maybe TRBD1 (6 bases). The CDR3 covers 15 residues. Germline-derived CDR1 and CDR2 are SNHLY and FYNNEI. Trimming removed 1 base from V and 2 bases from J, with 12 bases in between.

This rearrangement joins TRBV29-1 to TRBJ2-1, with a tentative D call TRBD2 (5 bases). The DNA end lines up better with TRBJ2-5; the J call may be wrong. Germline loops: CDR1 SQVTM, CDR2 ANQGSEA. This CDR3 is built from 11 residues. The CDR3 loop is CSVDRTRAQYF. The CDR3 bases are TGCAGCGTTGATCGTACTAGAGCCCAGTACTTC.

The sample holds many counts of this clonotype. V usage is TRBV18 and J usage is TRBJ2-1; possibly TRBD1 for D (6 bases). The V gene's germline CDR1 is KGHSH and CDR2 LQKENI. Trimming took off 3 bases at V and 0 bases at J, with 12 bases between the two ends. The CDR3 sequence is 16 residues long. The CDR3 coding sequence is TGTGCCAGCTCACCCTCGGACAGCAGCTCCTACAATGAGCAGTTCTTC. This codes for CASSPSDSSSYNEQFF.

The rearrangement joins TRBV11-2 to TRBJ2-1; D may be TRBD2 (6 bases). CDR1 is SGHAT, CDR2 FQNNGV, per germline. Trimming pared 0 bases from V and 7 bases from J, leaving 10 bases between. This CDR3 has 14 residues. The CDR3 nucleotides read TGTGCCAGCAGCTTAGATCCCCTAGCGAATGAGCAGTTCTTC. It yields the protein CASSLDPLANEQFF.

The chain carries TRBV7-9 and TRBJ2-4; weak D call: TRBD2 (6 bases). Germline CDR1 SEHNR, CDR2 FQNEAQ (reference sequence). V was trimmed by 0 bases and J by 2 bases, leaving 11 bases between them. The CDR3 loop spans 16 amino acids. As DNA, the CDR3 is TGTGCCAGCAGCTTAGCGGACGGGGGTCCCAAAAACATTCAGTACTTC. This codes for CASSLADGGPKNIQYF.

This rearrangement joins TRBV5-6 to TRBJ2-1; the D gene is possibly TRBD1 (7 bases). The CDR3 runs to 14 residues. The ends were cut back, 5 bases at V and 7 bases at J, with 16 bases in the middle. Germline CDR1 is SGHDT and CDR2 is YYEEEE. For the CDR3, the DNA is TGTGCCAGCAGACTAGCACAGGGGAAGAATGAGCAGTTCTTC. Translating it yields CASRLAQGKNEQFF. Looking up the rest from reference TRBV5-6 and TRBJ2-1 gives the full variable domain: DAGVTQSPTHLIKTRGQQVTLRCSPKSGHDTVSWYQQALGQGPQFIFQYYEEEERQRGNFPDRFSGHQFPNYSSELNVNALLLGDSALYLCASRLAQGKNEQFFGPGTRLTVL.

V usage is TRBV20-1 and J usage is TRBJ1-2; D not certain. Trimming took off 0 bases at V and 7 bases at J, with 15 bases between the two ends. Germline lookup yields CDR1 DFQATT and CDR2 SNEGSKA (reference sequence). The CDR3 contains 14 residues. The CDR3 region has the DNA TGCAGTGCTAGAGATACCAAGGGTGTGGGTGGCTACACCTTC. Its translation: CSARDTKGVGGYTF.

This chain links TRBV19 with TRBJ2-1, with no clear D. Germline V CDR1 and CDR2: LNHDA, SQIVND (reference sequence). V shed 7 bases and J shed 5 bases, with 6 bases lying between them. The CDR3 has 11 residues. The CDR3 here is CASNNNNEQFF. CDR3 nucleotides: TGTGCCAGTAATAATAACAATGAGCAGTTCTTC.

The genes are TRBV20-1 and TRBJ2-7; D is possibly TRBD2 (5 bases). The V and J ends lost 6 bases and 2 bases respectively, with 14 bases between them. Looked up from germline, CDR1 is DFQATT and CDR2 is SNEGSKA (reference sequence). The CDR3 totals 13 residues. The CDR3 region is CSASISRAYEQYF. For the CDR3, the DNA is TGCAGTGCCTCGATTTCGAGGGCCTACGAGCAGTACTTC.

This clonotype was counted between two and nine times. This rearrangement joins TRBV12-3 or TRBV12-4 to TRBJ1-5, with D possibly TRBD1 on 5 matching bases. The CDR3 is made up of 14 amino acids. V shed 1 base and J shed 5 bases, with 9 bases lying between them. The CDR3 sequence is CASSLGDPYQPQHF. CDR3 nucleotide sequence: TGTGCCAGCAGTTTAGGGGACCCATATCAGCCCCAGCATTTT.

There are a few counts of this clonotype. The chain is built from TRBV28 and TRBJ2-5; tentatively, D is TRBD1 (5 bases). The last part of the DNA fits TRBJ2-7 better; the J call may be wrong. The CDR3 covers 14 residues. The germline V gene encodes CDR1 MDHEN and CDR2 SYDVKM. The CDR3 DNA is TGTGCCAGCAGTTTGTCCAGGGCCCCCTACGAGCAGTACTTC. This gives the protein CASSLSRAPYEQYF.

This clonotype appeared a few times. In DNA, the CDR3 is TGTGCCACCAGTGACCAAGACAGGGTGGGTGGCTACACCTTC. Protein sequence: CATSDQDRVGGYTF. The chain is built from TRBV24-1 and TRBJ1-2, with 7 bases that match TRBD1. Trimming took 4 bases from V and 7 from J; bases not matched to a gene: 8. Germline CDR1 is KGHDR and CDR2 is SFDVKD. The CDR3 is 14 residues long.

The chain has TRBV5-6 and TRBJ2-5; D might be TRBD1 or TRBD2, each matching 5 bases. Near its end, the DNA agrees better with TRBJ2-1, so the J call may be wrong. This CDR3 is built from 19 residues. Germline CDR1 is SGHDT and CDR2 is YYEEEE. CDR3 region: CASSLEAGSSLAFYNEQFF. DNA for the CDR3: TGTGCCAGCAGCTTGGAGGCAGGGTCTTCTCTAGCCTTCTACAATGAGCAGTTCTTC.

This clonotype rates as medium-sized. The chain has TRBV6-2 or TRBV6-3 and TRBJ2-2; D is ambiguous. Germline V lookup: CDR1 MNHEY, CDR2 SVGEGT. V was trimmed by 0 bases and J by 2 bases, leaving 4 bases between them. This CDR3 is 14 amino acids long. This chain's CDR3 is CASSYSDNTGELFF. CDR3 nucleotides: TGTGCCAGCAGTTACTCGGACAACACCGGGGAGCTGTTTTTT.